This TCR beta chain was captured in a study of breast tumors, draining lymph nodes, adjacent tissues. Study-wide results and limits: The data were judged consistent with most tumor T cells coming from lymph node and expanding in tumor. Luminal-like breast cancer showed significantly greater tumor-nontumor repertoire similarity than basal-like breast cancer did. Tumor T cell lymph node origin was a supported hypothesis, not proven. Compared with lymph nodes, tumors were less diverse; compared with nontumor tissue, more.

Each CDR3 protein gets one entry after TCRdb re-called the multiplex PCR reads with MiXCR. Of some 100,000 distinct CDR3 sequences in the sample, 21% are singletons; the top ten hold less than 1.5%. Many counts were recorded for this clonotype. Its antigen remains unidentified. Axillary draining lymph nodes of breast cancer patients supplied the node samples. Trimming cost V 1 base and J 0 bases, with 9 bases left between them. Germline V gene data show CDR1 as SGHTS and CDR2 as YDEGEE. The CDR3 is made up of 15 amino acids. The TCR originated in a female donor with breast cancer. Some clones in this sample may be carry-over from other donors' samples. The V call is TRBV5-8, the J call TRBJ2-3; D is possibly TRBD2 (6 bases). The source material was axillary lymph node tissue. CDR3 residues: CASSLTSLSTDTQYF. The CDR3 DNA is TGTGCCAGCAGCTTGACTAGCCTAAGCACAGATACGCAGTATTTT.